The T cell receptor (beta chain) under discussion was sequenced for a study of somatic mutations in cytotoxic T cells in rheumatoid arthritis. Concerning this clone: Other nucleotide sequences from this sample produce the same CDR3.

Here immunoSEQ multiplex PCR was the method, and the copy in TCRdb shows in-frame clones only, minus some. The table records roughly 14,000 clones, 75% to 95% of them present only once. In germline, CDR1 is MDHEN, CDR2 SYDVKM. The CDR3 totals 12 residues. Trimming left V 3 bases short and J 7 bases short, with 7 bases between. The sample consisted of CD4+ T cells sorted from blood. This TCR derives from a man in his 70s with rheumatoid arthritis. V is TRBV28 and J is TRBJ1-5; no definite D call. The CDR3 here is CASSLAGQPQHF. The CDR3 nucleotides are TGTGCCAGCAGTTTGGCGGGGCAGCCCCAGCATTTT.